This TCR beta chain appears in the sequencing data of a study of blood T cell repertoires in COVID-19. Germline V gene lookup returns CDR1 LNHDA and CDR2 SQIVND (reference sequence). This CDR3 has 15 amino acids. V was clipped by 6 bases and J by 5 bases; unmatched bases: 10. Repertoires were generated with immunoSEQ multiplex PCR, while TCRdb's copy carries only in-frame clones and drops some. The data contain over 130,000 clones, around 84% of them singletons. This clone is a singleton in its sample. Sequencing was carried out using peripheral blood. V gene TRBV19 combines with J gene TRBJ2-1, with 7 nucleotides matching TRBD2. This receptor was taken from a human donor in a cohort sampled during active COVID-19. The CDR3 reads CASRGGRALNNEQFF. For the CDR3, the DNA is TGTGCCAGTAGGGGGGGGAGGGCCCTCAACAATGAGCAGTTCTTC.